A selection of T cell receptor beta chains follows, all from one sample in a study of CD8 T cells in Susac syndrome. TCRdb recomputed calls from the immunoSEQ multiplex PCR reads with MiXCR, one row per CDR3 protein. Here the sample spans about 24,000 distinct CDR3 sequences, 90% to 95% being singletons. Input material: CD8+ T cells from PBMCs. These receptors were obtained from a human donor with Susac syndrome. Both conserved end residues are part of each CDR3. The order of the fields is V gene, J gene, clone size, D gene, CDR3 length, CDR3 DNA, CDR3 protein. The D gene is left open where the match is weak. Rows give clone size only sometimes, using once, few, many, or a class for an expanded clone.

V: TRBV4-3; J: TRBJ2-2; size: NA; D: NA; length: 16; DNA: TGCGCCAGCAGCCAAGAGGTAGTCACTAACACCGGGGAGCTGTTTTTT; CDR3: CASSQEVVTNTGELFF
V: TRBV28; J: TRBJ1-2; size: NA; D: NA; length: 14; DNA: TGTGCCAGCAAGCCCCTCGGTCCTGTGGATGGCTACACCTTC; CDR3: CASKPLGPVDGYTF
V: TRBV29-1; J: TRBJ2-3; size: NA; D: TRBD2; length: 16; DNA: TGCAGCGTTGAAGTTGTCGGGGGGGCCAACGCAGATACGCAGTATTTT; CDR3: CSVEVVGGANADTQYF
V: TRBV4-3; J: TRBJ2-1; size: NA; D: NA; length: 14; DNA: TGCGCCAGCAGCCCCTGGGCCCTTGGGTATGAGCAGTTCTTC; CDR3: CASSPWALGYEQFF
V: TRBV25-1; J: TRBJ1-1; size: NA; D: NA; length: 16; DNA: TGTGCCAGCAGCCCCATCGGGAACAGATTGAACACTGAAGCTTTCTTT; CDR3: CASSPIGNRLNTEAFF
V: TRBV2; J: TRBJ2-7; size: NA; D: TRBD1; length: 12; DNA: TGTGCCGCCCGGGACAGGGCCTACGAGCAGTACTTC; CDR3: CAARDRAYEQYF
V: TRBV24-1; J: TRBJ2-3; size: NA; D: NA; length: 13; DNA: TGTGCCACCAGTGATTTGCGGTCAGATACGCAGTATTTT; CDR3: CATSDLRSDTQYF
V: TRBV27; J: TRBJ1-6; size: NA; D: TRBD1; length: 14; DNA: TGTGCCAGCAGTTTAGACAGGGGTAATTCACCCCTCCACTTT; CDR3: CASSLDRGNSPLHF
V: TRBV25-1; J: TRBJ2-1; size: NA; D: NA; length: 16; DNA: TGTGCCAGCAGTGAATTTTCAGGGACCCCGCACAATGAGCAGTTCTTC; CDR3: CASSEFSGTPHNEQFF
V: TRBV7-2; J: TRBJ2-3; size: NA; D: NA; length: 17; DNA: TGTGCCAGCAGCTTAGTTTCTTTTGGCATCCCCACAGATACGCAGTATTTT; CDR3: CASSLVSFGIPTDTQYF
V: TRBV5-6; J: TRBJ2-5; size: NA; D: NA; length: 16; DNA: TGTGCCAGCCAGTATCAGGGGTCACTTTACCAAGAGACCCAGTACTTC; CDR3: CASQYQGSLYQETQYF
V: TRBV5-6; J: TRBJ1-6; size: NA; D: TRBD1; length: 14; DNA: TGTGCCAGCAGCTTGGGGACAGGGAATTCACCCCTCCACTTT; CDR3: CASSLGTGNSPLHF
V: TRBV19; J: TRBJ1-5; size: few; D: TRBD1; length: 14; DNA: TGTGCCAGTAGTATATGGACAGGGAATCAGCCCCAGCATTTT; CDR3: CASSIWTGNQPQHF
V: TRBV28; J: TRBJ2-7; size: NA; D: TRBD1; length: 14; DNA: TGTGCCAGCAGAACCGGGACAGGGTGGAACGAGCAGTACTTC; CDR3: CASRTGTGWNEQYF
V: TRBV6-2/TRBV6-3; J: TRBJ2-7; size: NA; D: TRBD1; length: 14; DNA: TGTGCCAGCACCGCAGGGGGCGAGGACTACGAGCAGTACTTC; CDR3: CASTAGGEDYEQYF
V: TRBV6-1; J: TRBJ1-3; size: NA; D: NA; length: 13; DNA: TGTGCCAGCAGGGCAGGGCCTGGAAACACCATATATTTT; CDR3: CASRAGPGNTIYF
V: TRBV7-8; J: TRBJ2-6; size: NA; D: NA; length: 12; DNA: TGTGCCAGCAGCTCTGGGGCCAACGTCCTGACTTTC; CDR3: CASSSGANVLTF
V: TRBV6-5; J: TRBJ2-1; size: NA; D: NA; length: 16; DNA: TGTGCCAGCAGTTACTCGATCGGGGAACGGGCGGATGAGCAGTTCTTC; CDR3: CASSYSIGERADEQFF
V: TRBV28; J: TRBJ1-1; size: NA; D: TRBD1; length: 15; DNA: TGTGCCAGCAGCGGAACAGGGGGCTGGTCCACTGAAGCTTTCTTT; CDR3: CASSGTGGWSTEAFF
V: TRBV7-9; J: TRBJ2-1; size: once; D: TRBD1; length: 14; DNA: TGTGCCAGCAGCTCGGGACAGGCTTATGGTGAGCAGTTCTTC; CDR3: CASSSGQAYGEQFF
V: TRBV19; J: TRBJ2-1; size: NA; D: TRBD1; length: 14; DNA: TGTGCCAGTAGTAGAGGGGGCAGCCTAAATGAGCAGTTCTTC; CDR3: CASSRGGSLNEQFF
V: TRBV6-6; J: TRBJ1-5; size: once; D: TRBD1; length: 16; DNA: TGTGCCAGCAGTAACAGGGGCATGGATCTCGATCAGCCCCAGCATTTT; CDR3: CASSNRGMDLDQPQHF
V: TRBV27; J: TRBJ2-7; size: NA; D: NA; length: 13; DNA: TGTGCCAGCAGTTTATCCCTCTCCTACGAGCAGTACTTC; CDR3: CASSLSLSYEQYF
V: TRBV6-2/TRBV6-3; J: TRBJ1-2; size: once; D: NA; length: 18; DNA: TGTGCCAGCAGTTTCTCCCTGGGCGGAAGAAGCGCTAACTATGGCTACACCTTC; CDR3: CASSFSLGGRSANYGYTF
V: TRBV6-2/TRBV6-3; J: TRBJ2-5; size: NA; D: NA; length: 14; DNA: TGTGCCAGCAGTTACCCCGACGGGCAAGAGACCCAGTACTTC; CDR3: CASSYPDGQETQYF
V: TRBV20-1; J: TRBJ2-1; size: NA; D: TRBD2; length: 15; DNA: TGCAGTGCTAGGCAACTAGCGGGGCTCTACAATGAGCAGTTCTTC; CDR3: CSARQLAGLYNEQFF
V: TRBV6-5; J: TRBJ2-7; size: NA; D: TRBD1; length: 15; DNA: TGTGCCAGCAGTTATACGGGACAGGAAGTCCACGAGCAGTACTTC; CDR3: CASSYTGQEVHEQYF
V: TRBV7-9; J: TRBJ2-1; size: NA; D: NA; length: 13; DNA: TGTGCCAGCAGCCCATCCCTGCCTGCTGAGCAGTTCTTC; CDR3: CASSPSLPAEQFF
V: TRBV2; J: TRBJ1-1; size: once; D: NA; length: 13; DNA: TGTGCCAGCATTCCTAATGCGGACACTGAAGCTTTCTTT; CDR3: CASIPNADTEAFF
V: TRBV12-3/TRBV12-4; J: TRBJ2-7; size: NA; D: NA; length: 13; DNA: TGTGCCAGCAGTCCTGATGAACAGTACGAGCAGTACTTC; CDR3: CASSPDEQYEQYF
V: TRBV5-8; J: TRBJ1-5; size: NA; D: NA; length: 15; DNA: TGTGCCAGCAGCTTTAACAGATATAGCAATCAGCCCCAGCATTTT; CDR3: CASSFNRYSNQPQHF
V: TRBV13; J: TRBJ2-1; size: NA; D: TRBD2; length: 15; DNA: TGTGCCAGCAGCTACAGCGGGATCTCCTACAATGAGCAGTTCTTC; CDR3: CASSYSGISYNEQFF
V: TRBV20-1; J: TRBJ2-5; size: NA; D: TRBD1; length: 14; DNA: TGCAGTGCTAGAGGTCCGACAGGGGAAGAGACCCAGTACTTC; CDR3: CSARGPTGEETQYF
V: TRBV9; J: TRBJ2-7; size: NA; D: NA; length: 14; DNA: TGTGCCAGCAGCGTAGCTTCAGGATCCTACGAGCAGTACTTC; CDR3: CASSVASGSYEQYF
V: TRBV4-2; J: TRBJ2-7; size: NA; D: NA; length: 15; DNA: TGTGCCAGCAGCCAAGTTACCCAGGGCCCCTACGAGCAGTACTTC; CDR3: CASSQVTQGPYEQYF
V: TRBV5-1; J: TRBJ2-2; size: NA; D: TRBD1; length: 16; DNA: TGCGCCAGCAGCTACGGGGACAGGGGGAACACCGGGGAGCTGTTTTTT; CDR3: CASSYGDRGNTGELFF
V: TRBV7-3; J: TRBJ2-3; size: NA; D: NA; length: 16; DNA: TGTGCCAGCAGCTCCCCCATAGCGGACCCCACAGATACGCAGTATTTT; CDR3: CASSSPIADPTDTQYF
V: TRBV5-1; J: TRBJ2-5; size: NA; D: NA; length: 14; DNA: TGCGCCAGCAGCTTTGAGGGGGGGCTTGAGACCCAGTACTTC; CDR3: CASSFEGGLETQYF
V: TRBV9; J: TRBJ2-1; size: NA; D: NA; length: 13; DNA: TGTGCCAGTCTCATGAGGGGGTTGAATGAGCAGTTCTTC; CDR3: CASLMRGLNEQFF
V: TRBV18; J: TRBJ1-5; size: NA; D: TRBD1; length: 17; DNA: TGTGCCAGCTCACCACGGCCGGGACAGCCCGAAGCGCAGCCCCAGCATTTT; CDR3: CASSPRPGQPEAQPQHF
V: TRBV29-1; J: TRBJ2-7; size: NA; D: TRBD1; length: 14; DNA: TGCAGCGTTGAGGGGACAGGGTCAGCCTACGAGCAGTACTTC; CDR3: CSVEGTGSAYEQYF
V: TRBV6-4; J: TRBJ2-1; size: once; D: TRBD2; length: 13; DNA: TGTGCCACCTCTAGCGGGGATAACAATGAGCAGTTCTTC; CDR3: CATSSGDNNEQFF
V: TRBV19; J: TRBJ1-1; size: NA; D: NA; length: 11; DNA: TGTGCCAGTAGTATAGAAGCAAAGGCTTTCTTT; CDR3: CASSIEAKAFF
V: TRBV3-1; J: TRBJ2-3; size: NA; D: NA; length: 11; DNA: TGTGCCAGCAGGACAACAGATACGCAGTATTTT; CDR3: CASRTTDTQYF
V: TRBV5-6; J: TRBJ2-7; size: few; D: NA; length: 12; DNA: TGTGCCAGCAGCTTGGTATCCTACGAGCAGTACTTC; CDR3: CASSLVSYEQYF